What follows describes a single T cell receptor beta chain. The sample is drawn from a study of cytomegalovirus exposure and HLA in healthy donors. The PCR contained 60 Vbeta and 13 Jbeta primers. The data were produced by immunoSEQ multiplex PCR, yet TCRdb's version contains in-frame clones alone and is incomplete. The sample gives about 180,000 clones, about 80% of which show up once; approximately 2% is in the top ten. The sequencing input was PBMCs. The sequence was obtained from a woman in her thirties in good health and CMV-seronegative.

CDR3 residues: CASSLAGRGQGYGYTF. CDR3 nucleotides: TGTGCCAGCAGCTTAGCGGGGCGGGGACAGGGGTACGGCTACACCTTC. The J gene is TRBJ1-2, the V gene TRBV7-2, with 10 bases lining up with TRBD1. V shed 0 bases, J shed 8 bases, and the junction held 9 bases outside the gene matches. This CDR3 is 16 amino acids long. Germline CDR1 SGHTA, CDR2 FQGNSA.